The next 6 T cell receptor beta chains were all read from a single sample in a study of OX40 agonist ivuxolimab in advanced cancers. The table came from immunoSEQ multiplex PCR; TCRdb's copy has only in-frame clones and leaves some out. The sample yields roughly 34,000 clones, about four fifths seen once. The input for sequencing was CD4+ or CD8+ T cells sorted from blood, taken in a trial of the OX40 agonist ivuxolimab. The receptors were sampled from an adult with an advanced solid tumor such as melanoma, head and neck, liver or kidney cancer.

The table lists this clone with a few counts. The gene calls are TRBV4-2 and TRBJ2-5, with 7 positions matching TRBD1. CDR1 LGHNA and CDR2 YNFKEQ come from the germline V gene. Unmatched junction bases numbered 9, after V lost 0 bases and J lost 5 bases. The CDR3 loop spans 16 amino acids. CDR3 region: CASSQETGYQWETQYF. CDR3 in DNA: TGTGCCAGCAGCCAAGAGACAGGGTATCAATGGGAGACCCAGTACTTC.

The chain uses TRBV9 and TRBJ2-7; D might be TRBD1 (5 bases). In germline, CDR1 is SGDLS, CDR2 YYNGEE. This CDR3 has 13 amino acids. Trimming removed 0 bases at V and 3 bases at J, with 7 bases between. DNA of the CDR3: TGTGCCAGCAGCGTAGGACAGAGCTACGAGCAGTACTTC. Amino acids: CASSVGQSYEQYF.

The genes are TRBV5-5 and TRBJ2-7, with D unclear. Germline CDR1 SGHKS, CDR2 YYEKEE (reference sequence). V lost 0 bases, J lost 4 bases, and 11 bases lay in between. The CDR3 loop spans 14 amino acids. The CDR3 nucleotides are TGTGCCAGCAGCTTGGTTCCGGGTGGGTACGAGCAGTACTTC. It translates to CASSLVPGGYEQYF.

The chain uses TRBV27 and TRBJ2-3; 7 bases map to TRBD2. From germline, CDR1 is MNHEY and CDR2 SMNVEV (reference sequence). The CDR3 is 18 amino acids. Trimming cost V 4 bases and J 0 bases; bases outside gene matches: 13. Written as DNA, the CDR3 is TGTGCCAGCAGTTGGGGATCCTCTTTCGGGGGGAGCACAGATACGCAGTATTTT. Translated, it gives CASSWGSSFGGSTDTQYF.

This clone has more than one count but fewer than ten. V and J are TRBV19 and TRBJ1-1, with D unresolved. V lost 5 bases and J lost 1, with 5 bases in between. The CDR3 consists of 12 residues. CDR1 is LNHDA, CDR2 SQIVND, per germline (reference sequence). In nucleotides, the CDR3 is TGTGCCAGTAGTTGGACGAACACTGAAGCTTTCTTT. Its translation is CASSWTNTEAFF.

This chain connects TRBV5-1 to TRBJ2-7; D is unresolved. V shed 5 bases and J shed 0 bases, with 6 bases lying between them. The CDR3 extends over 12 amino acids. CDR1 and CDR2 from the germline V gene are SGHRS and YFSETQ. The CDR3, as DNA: TGCGCCAGCAGTCCCAGCTCCTACGAGCAGTACTTC. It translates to CASSPSSYEQYF. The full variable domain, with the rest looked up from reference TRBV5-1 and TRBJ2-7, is KAGVTQTPRYLIKTRGQQVTLSCSPISGHRSVSWYQQTPGQGLQFLFEYFSETQRNKGNFPGRFSGRQFSNSRSEMNVSTLELGDSALYLCASSPSSYEQYFGPGTRLTVT.